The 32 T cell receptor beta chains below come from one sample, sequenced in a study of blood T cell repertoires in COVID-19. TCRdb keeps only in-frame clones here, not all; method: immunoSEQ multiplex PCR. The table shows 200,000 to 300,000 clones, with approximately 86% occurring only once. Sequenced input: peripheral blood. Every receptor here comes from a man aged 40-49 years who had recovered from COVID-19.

The CDR3 region is CASSEGLGETQYF. Here the CDR3 DNA reads TGTGCCAGCAGCGAGGGGTTGGGAGAGACCCAGTACTTC. The chain employs TRBV9 and TRBJ2-5; maybe TRBD1 (5 bases). This CDR3 has 13 amino acids. Germline V gene sequence: CDR1 SGDLS, CDR2 YYNGEE. Trimming cost V 3 bases and J 4 bases, with 10 bases left between them.

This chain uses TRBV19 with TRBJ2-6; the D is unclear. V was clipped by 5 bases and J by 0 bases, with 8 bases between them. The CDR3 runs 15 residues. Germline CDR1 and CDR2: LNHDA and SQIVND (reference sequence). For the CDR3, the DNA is TGTGCCAGTAGTGGGCGACGCTCTGGGGCCAACGTCCTGACTTTC. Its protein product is CASSGRRSGANVLTF.

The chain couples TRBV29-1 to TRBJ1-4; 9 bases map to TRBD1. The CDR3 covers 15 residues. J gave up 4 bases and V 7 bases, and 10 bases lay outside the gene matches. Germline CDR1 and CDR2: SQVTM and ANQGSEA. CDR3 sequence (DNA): TGCAGCGCAAATACAGGGGGCGCTGGTAATGAAAAACTGTTTTTT. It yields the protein CSANTGGAGNEKLFF. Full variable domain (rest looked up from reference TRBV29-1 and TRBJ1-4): SAVISQKPSRDICQRGTSLTIQCQVDSQVTMMFWYRQQPGQSLTLIATANQGSEATYESGFVIDKFPISRPNLTFSTLTVSNMSPEDSSIYLCSANTGGAGNEKLFFGSGTQLSVL.

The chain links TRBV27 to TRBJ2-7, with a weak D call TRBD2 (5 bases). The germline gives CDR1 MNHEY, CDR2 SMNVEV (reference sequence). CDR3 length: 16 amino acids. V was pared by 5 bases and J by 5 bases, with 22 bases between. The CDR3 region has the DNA TGTGCCAGCAGTATACTCCCGGTTGACTACCTCCACGAGCAGTACTTC. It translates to CASSILPVDYLHEQYF.

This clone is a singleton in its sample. As DNA, the CDR3 is TGTGCCAGCAGCCCGAGACTAGAGAATGAGCAGTTCTTC. The encoded protein is CASSPRLENEQFF. The chain is built from TRBV7-9 and TRBJ2-1, with a tentative D call TRBD2 (6 bases). Per germline, CDR1 SEHNR and CDR2 FQNEAQ (reference sequence). V dropped 5 bases and J dropped 7 bases, with 12 bases sitting between them. The CDR3 totals 13 residues.

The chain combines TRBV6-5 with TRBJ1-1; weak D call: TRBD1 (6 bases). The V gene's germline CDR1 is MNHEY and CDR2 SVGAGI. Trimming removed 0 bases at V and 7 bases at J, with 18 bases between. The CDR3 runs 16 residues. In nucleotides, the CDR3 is TGTGCCAGCAGTTACTCGAGTCTTCAGGGGTGGAATGAAGCTTTCTTT. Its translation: CASSYSSLQGWNEAFF.

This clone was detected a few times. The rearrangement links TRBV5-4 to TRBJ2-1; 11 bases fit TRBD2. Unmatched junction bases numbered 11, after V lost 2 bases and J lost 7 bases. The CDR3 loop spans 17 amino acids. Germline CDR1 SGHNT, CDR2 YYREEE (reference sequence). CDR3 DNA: TGTGCCAGCAGCTTACCACTAGCGGGAGTGGGGGCGAATGAGCAGTTCTTC. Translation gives CASSLPLAGVGANEQFF.

The CDR3 spells CASSPLWNPTLAGNEQFF. In DNA, the CDR3 is TGTGCCAGCAGCCCCCTTTGGAATCCGACGCTAGCTGGGAATGAGCAGTTCTTC. The gene calls are TRBV9 and TRBJ2-1, with D possibly being TRBD2 (5 bases). V was pared by 4 bases and J by 7 bases, with 27 bases between. The CDR3 has 18 amino acids. Germline values: CDR1 SGDLS, CDR2 YYNGEE.

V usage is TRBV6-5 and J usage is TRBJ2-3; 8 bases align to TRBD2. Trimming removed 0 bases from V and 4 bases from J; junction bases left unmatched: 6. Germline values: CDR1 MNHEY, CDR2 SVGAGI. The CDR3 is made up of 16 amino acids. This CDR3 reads CASSYSKRGPADTQYF. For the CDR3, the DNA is TGTGCCAGCAGTTACTCGAAGCGGGGGCCCGCAGATACGCAGTATTTT.

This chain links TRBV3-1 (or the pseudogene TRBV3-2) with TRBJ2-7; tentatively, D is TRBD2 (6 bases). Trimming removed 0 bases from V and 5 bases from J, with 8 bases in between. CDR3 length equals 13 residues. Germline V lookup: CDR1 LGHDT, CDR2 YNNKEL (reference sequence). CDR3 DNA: TGTGCCAGCAGCCAAGACGGGACTCACGAGCAGTACTTC. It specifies CASSQDGTHEQYF.

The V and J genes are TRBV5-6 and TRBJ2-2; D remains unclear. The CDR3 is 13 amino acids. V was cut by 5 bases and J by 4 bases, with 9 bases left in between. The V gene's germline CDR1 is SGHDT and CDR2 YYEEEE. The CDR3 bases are TGTGCCAGCAGACGGCTAGGCACCGGGGAGCTGTTTTTT. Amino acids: CASRRLGTGELFF.

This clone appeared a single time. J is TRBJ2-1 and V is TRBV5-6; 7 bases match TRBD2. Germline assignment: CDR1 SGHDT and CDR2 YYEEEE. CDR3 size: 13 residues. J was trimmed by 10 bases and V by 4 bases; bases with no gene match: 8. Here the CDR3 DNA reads TGTGCCAGCAGCAAAGCTACTAGCGCCGAGCAGTTCTTC. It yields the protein CASSKATSAEQFF.

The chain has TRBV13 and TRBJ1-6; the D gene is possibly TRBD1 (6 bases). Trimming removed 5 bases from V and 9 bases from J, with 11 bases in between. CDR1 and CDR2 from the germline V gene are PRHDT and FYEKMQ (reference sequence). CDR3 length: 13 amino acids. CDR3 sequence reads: CASSQYRASPLHF. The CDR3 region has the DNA TGTGCCAGCAGCCAGTACAGGGCTTCACCCCTCCACTTT. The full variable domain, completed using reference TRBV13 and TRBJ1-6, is AAGVIQSPRHLIKEKRETATLKCYPIPRHDTVYWYQQGPGQDPQFLISFYEKMQSDKGSIPDRFSAQQFSDYHSELNMSSLELGDSALYFCASSQYRASPLHFGNGTRLTVT.

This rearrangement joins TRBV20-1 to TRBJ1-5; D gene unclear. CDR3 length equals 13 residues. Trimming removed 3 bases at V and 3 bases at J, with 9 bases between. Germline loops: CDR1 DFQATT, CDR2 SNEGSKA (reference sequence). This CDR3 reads CSASYSFNQPQHF. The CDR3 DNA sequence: TGCAGTGCTAGTTACAGCTTCAATCAGCCCCAGCATTTT.

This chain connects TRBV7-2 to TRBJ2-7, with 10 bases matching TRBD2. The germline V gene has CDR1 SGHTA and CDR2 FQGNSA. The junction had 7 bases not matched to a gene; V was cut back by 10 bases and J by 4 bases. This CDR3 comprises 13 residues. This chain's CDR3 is CAIEREGIYEQYF. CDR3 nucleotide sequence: TGTGCCATTGAGCGGGAGGGCATTTACGAGCAGTACTTC.

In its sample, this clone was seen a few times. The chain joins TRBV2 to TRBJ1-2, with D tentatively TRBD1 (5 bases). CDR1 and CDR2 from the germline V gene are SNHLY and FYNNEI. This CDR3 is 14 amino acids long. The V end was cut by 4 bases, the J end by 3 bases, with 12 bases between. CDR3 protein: CASSVGRVDYGYTF. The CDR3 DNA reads TGTGCCAGCAGTGTGGGCAGGGTTGACTATGGCTACACCTTC. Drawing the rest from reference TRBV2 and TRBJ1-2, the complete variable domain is EPEVTQTPSHQVTQMGQEVILRCVPISNHLYFYWYRQILGQKVEFLVSFYNNEISEKSEIFDDQFSVERPDGSNFTLKIRSTKLEDSAMYFCASSVGRVDYGYTFGSGTRLTVV.

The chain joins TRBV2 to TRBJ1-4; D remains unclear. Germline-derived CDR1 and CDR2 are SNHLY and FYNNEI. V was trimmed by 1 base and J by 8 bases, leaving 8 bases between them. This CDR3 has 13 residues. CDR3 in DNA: TGTGCCAGCAGTGAAGAGGGCGGGGAAAAACTGTTTTTT. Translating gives CASSEEGGEKLFF.

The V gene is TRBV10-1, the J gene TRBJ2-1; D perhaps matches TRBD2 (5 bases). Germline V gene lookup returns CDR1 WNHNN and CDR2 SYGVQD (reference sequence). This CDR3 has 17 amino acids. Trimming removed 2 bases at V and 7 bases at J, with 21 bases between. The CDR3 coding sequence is TGCGCCAGCAGTGAGACGCTCTCGGACTGGAGCGCGAATGAGCAGTTCTTC. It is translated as CASSETLSDWSANEQFF.

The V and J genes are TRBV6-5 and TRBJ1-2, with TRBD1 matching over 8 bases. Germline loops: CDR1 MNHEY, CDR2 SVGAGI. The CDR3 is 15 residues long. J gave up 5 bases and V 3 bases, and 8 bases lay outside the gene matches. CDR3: CASSYRQGFNYGYTF. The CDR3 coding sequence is TGTGCCAGCAGTTATCGACAGGGGTTTAATTATGGCTACACCTTC.

The CDR3 is CAISESVVQGDSYGYTF. The CDR3 DNA sequence: TGTGCCATCAGTGAGTCTGTAGTACAGGGTGACAGCTATGGCTACACCTTC. This chain connects TRBV10-3 to TRBJ1-2; D perhaps matches TRBD1 (6 bases). Germline V lookup: CDR1 ENHRY, CDR2 SYGVKD. This CDR3 contains 17 residues. V dropped 0 bases and J dropped 4 bases, with 18 bases sitting between them.

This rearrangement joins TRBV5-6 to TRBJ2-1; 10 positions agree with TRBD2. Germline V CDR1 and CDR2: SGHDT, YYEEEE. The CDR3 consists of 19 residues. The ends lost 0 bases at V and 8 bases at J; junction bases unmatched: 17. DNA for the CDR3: TGTGCCAGCAGCTTGGTTCCAGCGGGAGGGCCCTCTTTAATCCATGAGCAGTTCTTC. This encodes CASSLVPAGGPSLIHEQFF.

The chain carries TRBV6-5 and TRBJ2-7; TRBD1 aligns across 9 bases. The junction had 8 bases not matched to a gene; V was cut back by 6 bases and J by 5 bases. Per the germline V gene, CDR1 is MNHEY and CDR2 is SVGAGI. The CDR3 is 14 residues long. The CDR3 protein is CASRPGTGSHEQYF. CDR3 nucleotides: TGTGCCAGCAGACCCGGGACAGGGTCCCACGAGCAGTACTTC.

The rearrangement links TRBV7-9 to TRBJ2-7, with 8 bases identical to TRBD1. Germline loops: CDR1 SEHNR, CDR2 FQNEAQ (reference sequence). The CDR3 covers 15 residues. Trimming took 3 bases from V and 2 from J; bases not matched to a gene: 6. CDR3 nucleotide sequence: TGTGCCAGCAGCTTTCGGACAGGGCTTACCTACGAGCAGTACTTC. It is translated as CASSFRTGLTYEQYF. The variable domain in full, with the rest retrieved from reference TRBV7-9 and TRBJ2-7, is DTGVSQNPRHKITKRGQNVTFRCDPISEHNRLYWYRQTLGQGPEFLTYFQNEAQLEKSRLLSDRFSAERPKGSFSTLEIQRTEQGDSAMYLCASSFRTGLTYEQYFGPGTRLTVT.

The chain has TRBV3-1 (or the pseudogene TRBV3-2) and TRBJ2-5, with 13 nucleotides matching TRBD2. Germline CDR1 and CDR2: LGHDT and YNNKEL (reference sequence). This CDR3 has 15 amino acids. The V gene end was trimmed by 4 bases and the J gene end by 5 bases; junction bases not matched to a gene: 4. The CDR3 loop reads CASSRGLAGEETQYF. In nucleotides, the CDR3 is TGTGCCAGCAGCCGCGGACTAGCGGGGGAGGAGACCCAGTACTTC.

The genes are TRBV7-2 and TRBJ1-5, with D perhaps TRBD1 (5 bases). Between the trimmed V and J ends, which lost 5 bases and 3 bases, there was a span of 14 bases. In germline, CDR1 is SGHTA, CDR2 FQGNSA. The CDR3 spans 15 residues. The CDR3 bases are TGTGCCAGCAGCGGGAGAGGGGACTCCAATCAGCCCCAGCATTTT. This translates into CASSGRGDSNQPQHF.

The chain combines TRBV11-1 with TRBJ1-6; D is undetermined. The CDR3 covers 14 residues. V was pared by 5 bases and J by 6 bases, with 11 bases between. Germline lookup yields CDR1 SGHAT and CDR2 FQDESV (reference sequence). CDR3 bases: TGTGCCAGCAGCAGGGAGAGGGCTAATTCACCCCTCCACTTT. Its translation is CASSRERANSPLHF. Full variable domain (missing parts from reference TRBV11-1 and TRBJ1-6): EAEVAQSPRYKITEKSQAVAFWCDPISGHATLYWYRQILGQGPELLVQFQDESVVDDSQLPKDRFSAERLKGVDSTLKIQPAELGDSAMYLCASSRERANSPLHFGNGTRLTVT.

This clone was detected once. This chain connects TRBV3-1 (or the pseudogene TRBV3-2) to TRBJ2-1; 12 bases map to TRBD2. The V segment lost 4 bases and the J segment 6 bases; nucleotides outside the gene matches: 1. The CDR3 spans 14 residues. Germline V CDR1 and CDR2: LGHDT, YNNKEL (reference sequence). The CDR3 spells CASSRTSGVNEQFF. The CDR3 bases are TGTGCCAGCAGCCGGACTAGCGGGGTCAATGAGCAGTTCTTC.

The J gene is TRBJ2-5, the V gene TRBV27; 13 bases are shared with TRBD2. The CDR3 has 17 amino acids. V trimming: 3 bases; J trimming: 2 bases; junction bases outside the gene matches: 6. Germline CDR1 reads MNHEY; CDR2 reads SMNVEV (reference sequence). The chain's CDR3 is CASSFPELAGGQETQYF. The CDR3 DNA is TGTGCCAGCAGTTTCCCGGAACTAGCGGGAGGGCAAGAGACCCAGTACTTC.

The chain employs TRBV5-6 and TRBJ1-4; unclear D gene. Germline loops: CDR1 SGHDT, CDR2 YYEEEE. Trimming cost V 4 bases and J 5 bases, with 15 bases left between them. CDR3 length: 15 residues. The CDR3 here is CASSLGSLMNEKLFF. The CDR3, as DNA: TGTGCCAGCAGCCTCGGTTCGCTAATGAATGAAAAACTGTTTTTT.

The DNA of the CDR3 is TGTGCCAGCAGTTACCAGACACCTATAACCTATGGCTACACCTTC. It yields the protein CASSYQTPITYGYTF. The rearrangement joins TRBV6-2 or TRBV6-3 to TRBJ1-2; D not resolved. This CDR3 is 15 amino acids long. Trimming removed 2 bases at V and 4 bases at J, with 14 bases between. CDR1 MNHEY and CDR2 SVGEGT come from the germline V gene.

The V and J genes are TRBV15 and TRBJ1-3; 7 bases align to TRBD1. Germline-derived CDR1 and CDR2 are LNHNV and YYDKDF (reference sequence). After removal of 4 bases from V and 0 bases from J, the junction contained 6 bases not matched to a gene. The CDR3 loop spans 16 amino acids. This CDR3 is CATSTQDRTSGNTIYF. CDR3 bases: TGTGCCACCAGCACCCAGGACAGGACCTCTGGAAACACCATATATTTT.

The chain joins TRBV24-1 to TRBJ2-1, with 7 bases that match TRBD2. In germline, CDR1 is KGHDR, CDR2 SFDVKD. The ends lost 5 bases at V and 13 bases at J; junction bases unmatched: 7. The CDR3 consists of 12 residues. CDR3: CATSGGGRGQFF. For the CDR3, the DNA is TGTGCCACCAGTGGTGGAGGGAGGGGCCAGTTCTTC.